The subject of this entry is one T cell receptor (beta chain). V trimming: 3 bases; J trimming: 1 base; junction bases outside the gene matches: 10. The germline CDR1 and CDR2 sequences are SGHNT and YYREEE (reference sequence). This CDR3 is built from 18 residues. These data are taken from a study of T cell changes during pregnancy in multiple sclerosis. The data were produced by immunoSEQ multiplex PCR, yet TCRdb's version contains in-frame clones alone and is incomplete. The sample includes roughly 42,000 clones, about 91% seen only once; the top ten take 0.73%. The TCR sequence derives from a female donor with multiple sclerosis, enrolled in a pregnancy study. Here the sequenced sample was CD4+ T cells from peripheral blood mononuclear cells, taken before pregnancy. The rearrangement uses TRBV5-4 and TRBJ2-6, with 7 positions matching TRBD2. The CDR3 loop reads CASSWRTGGVSGANVLTF. Written as DNA, the CDR3 is TGTGCCAGCAGCTGGCGGACGGGGGGAGTTTCTGGGGCCAACGTCCTGACTTTC.